This passage covers 4 T cell receptor beta chains from one sample sequenced in a study of shared clonotypes between healthy human individuals. Naive CD8 cells were CD45RO-negative, positively selected for CCR7, excluding terminally differentiated effector memory CD45RA+ cells. Produced via immunoSEQ multiplex PCR; TCRdb's table is partial and in-frame only. The profile covers 1.5 million to 2.5 million clones, with roughly 95% appearing a single time and roughly 1.2% taken by the ten largest. Sequenced input: naive CD8+ T cells sorted from blood. The receptors come from a man aged 18 to 35 in good health.

The J gene is TRBJ2-7, the V gene TRBV4-1; TRBD2 is a possible D gene (5 bases). Between the trimmed V and J ends, which lost 5 bases and 3 bases, there was a span of 14 bases. The length of the CDR3 is 14 residues. Germline values: CDR1 MGHRA, CDR2 YSYEKL. The CDR3 DNA reads as TGCGCCAGCAGCTTTCCAGGAGGCGACTACGAGCAGTACTTC. The encoded protein is CASSFPGGDYEQYF.

This sequence joins TRBV7-9 and TRBJ2-3; D is possibly TRBD2 (7 bases). The CDR3 is made up of 15 amino acids. Trimming stripped 3 bases from V and 6 bases from J, with 16 bases between. The V gene's germline CDR1 is SEHNR and CDR2 FQNEAQ (reference sequence). This chain's CDR3 is CASSFFSGGEDTQYF. As DNA, the CDR3 is TGTGCCAGCAGCTTCTTTTCGGGGGGCGAGGATACGCAGTATTTT.

In DNA form, the CDR3 reads TGTGCCAGCAGTCCCTTCGGGGTCGAGCAGTACTTC. This codes for CASSPFGVEQYF. The chain joins TRBV5-6 to TRBJ2-7, with a weak D call TRBD2 (5 bases). The CDR3 has 12 residues. Germline CDR1 and CDR2: SGHDT and YYEEEE. V lost 5 bases and J lost 6, with 12 bases in between.

This chain links TRBV14 with TRBJ2-7; 7 nucleotides line up with TRBD2. The CDR3 contains 13 residues. The germline CDR1 and CDR2 sequences are SGHDN and FVKESK. V lost 4 bases, J lost 3 bases, and 3 bases stayed unmatched. CDR3 protein: CASSLGGYYEQYF. The CDR3 DNA follows: TGTGCCAGCAGCCTCGGGGGGTACTACGAGCAGTACTTC.